These 3 T cell receptor beta chains came from one sample sequenced in a study of blood T cells in healthy people across ages. Using a J-beta primer mix together with a sample-barcoded 5' primer, a second PCR was run for roughly 7 to 12 cycles. TCRdb reprocessed the 5' RACE reads via MiXCR and lists one record per CDR3 protein. Here the sample spans about a million distinct CDR3 sequences, roughly 50% being singletons. The sequenced sample was blood. Receptors originate from a man aged 25-40 years in good health.

This clonotype was counted at least ten times. CDR3 DNA: TGTGCCAGCAGTCAAAGGCTACTATTTGGAGATACGCAGTATTTT. Amino acid sequence: CASSQRLLFGDTQYF. The chain employs TRBV7-2 and TRBJ2-3; D ambiguous. The V gene lost 6 bases and the J gene lost 5 bases, with 18 bases spanning the gap. The germline V gene has CDR1 SGHTA and CDR2 FQGNSA. This CDR3 has 15 amino acids.

The chain employs TRBV6-5 and TRBJ2-5, with D unclear. The ends were cut back, 4 bases at V and 4 bases at J, with 13 bases in the middle. Germline values: CDR1 MNHEY, CDR2 SVGAGI. The CDR3 is made up of 14 amino acids. CDR3 DNA: TGTGCCAGCAGTTCCTCCGGTCCAACAGAGACCCAGTACTTC. Translation: CASSSSGPTETQYF.

A few counts support this clonotype. The chain has TRBV7-2 and TRBJ2-1, with 10 bases lining up with TRBD2. V shed 1 base, J shed 7 bases, and the junction held 4 bases outside the gene matches. The CDR3 consists of 15 residues. Germline CDR1 reads SGHTA; CDR2 reads FQGNSA. This CDR3 reads CASSLERGGMNEQFF. CDR3 bases: TGTGCCAGCAGCTTAGAGCGGGGGGGTATGAATGAGCAGTTCTTC.